This entry is about one T cell receptor (beta chain). The antigen is not known. Described time point: late sampling 161 to 241 days after vaccination in a few convalescent patients. Treatment given: roughly ten-day PBMC culture with coronavirus spike peptide pools or control peptides (ViraFEST assay). The Oncomine TCR Beta short-read assay generated sequence data from the DNA of cultured CD4+ T cells. TCRdb independently ran MiXCR on the PCR reads; one entry per CDR3 protein. The repertoire has 23,000 or so distinct CDR3 sequences, around 46% of them found once; the top ten carry roughly 5%. This sample was included in a study of vaccination and CD4 T cells after COVID-19. The CDR3 is 12 residues long. V was shortened by 6 bases and J by 4 bases, with 6 bases between the two germline ends. Germline CDR1 is MDHEN and CDR2 is SYDVKM.

This receptor was taken from a human donor who had recovered from COVID-19. The sample consisted of CD4+ T cells from blood, cultured in vitro, taken about 7 months after SARS-CoV-2 vaccination. The rearrangement uses TRBV28 and TRBJ2-2, with D unclear. CDR3 coding DNA: TGTGCCAGCAGCCTTCTCACCGGGGAGCTGTTTTTT. The encoded protein is CASSLLTGELFF.